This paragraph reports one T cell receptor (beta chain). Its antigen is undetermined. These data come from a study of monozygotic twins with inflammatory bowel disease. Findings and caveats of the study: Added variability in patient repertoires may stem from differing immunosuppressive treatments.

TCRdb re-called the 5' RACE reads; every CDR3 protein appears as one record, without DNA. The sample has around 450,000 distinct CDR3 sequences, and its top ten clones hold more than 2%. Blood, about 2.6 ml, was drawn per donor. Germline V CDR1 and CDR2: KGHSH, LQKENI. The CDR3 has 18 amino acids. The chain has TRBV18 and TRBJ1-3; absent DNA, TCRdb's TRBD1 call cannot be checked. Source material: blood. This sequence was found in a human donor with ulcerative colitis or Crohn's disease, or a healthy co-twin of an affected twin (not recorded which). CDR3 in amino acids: CASSPVPPAAAAGNTIYF.